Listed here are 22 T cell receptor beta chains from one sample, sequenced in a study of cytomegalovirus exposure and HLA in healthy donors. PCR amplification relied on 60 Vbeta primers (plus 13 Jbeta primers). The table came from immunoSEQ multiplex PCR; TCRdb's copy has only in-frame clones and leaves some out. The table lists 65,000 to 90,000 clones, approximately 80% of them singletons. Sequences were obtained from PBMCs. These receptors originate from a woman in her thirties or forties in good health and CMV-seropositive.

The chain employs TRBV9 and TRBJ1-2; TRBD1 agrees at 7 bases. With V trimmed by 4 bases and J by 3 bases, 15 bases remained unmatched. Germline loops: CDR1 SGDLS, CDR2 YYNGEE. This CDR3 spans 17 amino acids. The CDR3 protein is CASSPRGRGEVDYGYTF. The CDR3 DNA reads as TGTGCCAGCAGCCCCCGAGGCAGGGGGGAAGTGGACTATGGCTACACCTTC.

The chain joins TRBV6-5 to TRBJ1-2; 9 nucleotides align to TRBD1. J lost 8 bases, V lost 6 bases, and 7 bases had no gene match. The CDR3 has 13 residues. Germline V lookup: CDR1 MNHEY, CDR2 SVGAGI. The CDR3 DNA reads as TGTGCCAGCAGAAACAGGGGGCGCCGGGGCTACACCTTC. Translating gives CASRNRGRRGYTF.

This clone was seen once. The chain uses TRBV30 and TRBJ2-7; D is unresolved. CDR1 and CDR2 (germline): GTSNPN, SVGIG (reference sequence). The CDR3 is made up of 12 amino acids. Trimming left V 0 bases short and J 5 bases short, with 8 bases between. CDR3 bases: TGTGCCTGGAGTGTAGGCGGAAACGAGCAGTACTTC. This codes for CAWSVGGNEQYF.

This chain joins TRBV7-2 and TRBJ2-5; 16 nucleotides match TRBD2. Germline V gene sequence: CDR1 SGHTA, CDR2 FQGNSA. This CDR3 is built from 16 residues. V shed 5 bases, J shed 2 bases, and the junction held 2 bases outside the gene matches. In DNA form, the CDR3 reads TGTGCCAGCAGCCCGGGACTAGCGGGGGGGCAAGAGACCCAGTACTTC. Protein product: CASSPGLAGGQETQYF.

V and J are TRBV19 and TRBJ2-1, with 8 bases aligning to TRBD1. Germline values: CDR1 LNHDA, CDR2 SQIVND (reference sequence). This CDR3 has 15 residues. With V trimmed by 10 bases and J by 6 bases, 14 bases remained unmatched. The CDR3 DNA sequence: TGTGCCATTGCGACAGGGGAAAGGGGCTTCAATGAGCAGTTCTTC. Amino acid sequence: CAIATGERGFNEQFF. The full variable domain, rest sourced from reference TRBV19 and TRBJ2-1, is DGGITQSPKYLFRKEGQNVTLSCEQNLNHDAMYWYRQDPGQGLRLIYYSQIVNDFQKGDIAEGYSVSREKKESFPLTVTSAQKNPTAFYLCAIATGERGFNEQFFGPGTRLTVL.

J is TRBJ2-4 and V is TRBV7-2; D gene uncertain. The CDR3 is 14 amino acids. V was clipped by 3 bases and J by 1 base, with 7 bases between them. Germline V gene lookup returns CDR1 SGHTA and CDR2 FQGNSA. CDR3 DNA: TGTGCCAGCAGCTTCGGGTCCGCCAAAAACATTCAGTACTTC. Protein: CASSFGSAKNIQYF.

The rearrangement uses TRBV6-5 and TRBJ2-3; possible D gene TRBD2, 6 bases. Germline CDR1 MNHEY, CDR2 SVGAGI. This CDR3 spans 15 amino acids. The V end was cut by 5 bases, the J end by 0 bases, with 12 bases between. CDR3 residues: CASSQQGTSTDTQYF. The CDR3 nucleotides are TGTGCCAGCAGTCAACAAGGGACTAGCACAGATACGCAGTATTTT.

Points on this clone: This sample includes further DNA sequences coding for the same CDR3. CDR3 nucleotide sequence: TGCAGCGTGCAGGGGGCTTCTGGGGCCAACGTCCTGACTTTC. It is translated as CSVQGASGANVLTF. V and J are TRBV29-1 and TRBJ2-6, with 8 bases aligning to TRBD1. Germline V gene sequence: CDR1 SQVTM, CDR2 ANQGSEA. V dropped 6 bases and J dropped 1; count of bases not matched to a gene: 2. The CDR3 length is 14 residues.

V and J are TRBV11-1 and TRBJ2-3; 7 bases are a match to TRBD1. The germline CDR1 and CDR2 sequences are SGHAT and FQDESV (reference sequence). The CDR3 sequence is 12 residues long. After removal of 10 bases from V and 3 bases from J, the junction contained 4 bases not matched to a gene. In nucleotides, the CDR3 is TGTGCCATCAGACAGGGTACAGATACGCAGTATTTT. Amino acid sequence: CAIRQGTDTQYF.

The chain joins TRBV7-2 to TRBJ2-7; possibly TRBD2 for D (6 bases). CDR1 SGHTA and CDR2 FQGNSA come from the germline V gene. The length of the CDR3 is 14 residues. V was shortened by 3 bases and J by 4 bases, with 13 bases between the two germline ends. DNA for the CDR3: TGTGCCAGCAGCTTGACCGGGACTCTTTACGAGCAGTACTTC. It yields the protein CASSLTGTLYEQYF.

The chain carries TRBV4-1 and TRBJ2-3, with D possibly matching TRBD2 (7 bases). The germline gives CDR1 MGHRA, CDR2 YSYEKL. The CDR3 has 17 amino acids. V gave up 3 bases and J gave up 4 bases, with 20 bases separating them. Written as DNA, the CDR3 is TGCGCCAGCAGCCATTCGGGGGGCTATTCGAACTCAGATACGCAGTATTTT. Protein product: CASSHSGGYSNSDTQYF.

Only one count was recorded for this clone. For the CDR3, the DNA is TGTGCCAGCAGCCACTTACCTACTAGCGGGGTTAGCACAGATACGCAGTATTTT. As protein: CASSHLPTSGVSTDTQYF. This sequence joins TRBV4-2 and TRBJ2-3, with 10 nucleotides matching TRBD2. V gave up 3 bases and J gave up 0 bases; unmatched junction bases: 9. The CDR3 runs to 18 residues. The germline gives CDR1 LGHNA, CDR2 YNFKEQ.

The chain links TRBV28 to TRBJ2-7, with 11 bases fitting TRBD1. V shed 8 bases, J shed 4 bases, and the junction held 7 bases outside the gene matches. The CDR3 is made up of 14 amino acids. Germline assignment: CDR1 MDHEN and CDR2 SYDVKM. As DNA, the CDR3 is TGTGCCAGCCAAGGACAGGGGGCAATTTACGAGCAGTACTTC. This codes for CASQGQGAIYEQYF. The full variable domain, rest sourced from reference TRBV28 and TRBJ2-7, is DVKVTQSSRYLVKRTGEKVFLECVQDMDHENMFWYRQDPGLGLRLIYFSYDVKMKEKGDIPEGYSVSREKKERFSLILESASTNQTSMYLCASQGQGAIYEQYFGPGTRLTVT.

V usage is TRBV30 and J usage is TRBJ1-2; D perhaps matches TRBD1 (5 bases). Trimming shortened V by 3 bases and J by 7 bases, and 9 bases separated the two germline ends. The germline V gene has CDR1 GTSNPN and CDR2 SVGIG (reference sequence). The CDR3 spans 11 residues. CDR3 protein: CAWRVGGGYTF. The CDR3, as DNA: TGTGCCTGGAGGGTGGGGGGTGGCTACACCTTC. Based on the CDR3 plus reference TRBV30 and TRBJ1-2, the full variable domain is SQTIHQWPATLVQPVGSPLSLECTVEGTSNPNLYWYRQAAGRGLQLLFYSVGIGQISSEVPQNLSASRPQDRQFILSSKKLLLSDSGFYLCAWRVGGGYTFGSGTRLTVV.

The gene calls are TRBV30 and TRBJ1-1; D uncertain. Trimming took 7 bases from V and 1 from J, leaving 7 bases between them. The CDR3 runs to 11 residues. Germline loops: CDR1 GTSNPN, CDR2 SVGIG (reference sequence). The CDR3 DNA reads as TGTGCCTTCGAGAGGAACACTGAAGCTTTCTTT. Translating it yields CAFERNTEAFF.

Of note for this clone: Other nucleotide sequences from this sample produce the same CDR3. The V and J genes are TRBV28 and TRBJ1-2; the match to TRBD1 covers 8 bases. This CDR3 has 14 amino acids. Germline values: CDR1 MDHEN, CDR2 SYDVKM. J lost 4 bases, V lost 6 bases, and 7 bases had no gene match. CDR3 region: CASSSGTGVYGYTF. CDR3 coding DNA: TGTGCCAGCAGCTCCGGGACAGGAGTCTATGGCTACACCTTC.

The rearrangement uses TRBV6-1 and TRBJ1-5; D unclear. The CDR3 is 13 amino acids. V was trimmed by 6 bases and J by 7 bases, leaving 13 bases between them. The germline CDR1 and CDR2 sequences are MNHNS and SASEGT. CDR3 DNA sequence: TGTGCCAGCAGCCTTAAAGAAGAGCAGCCCCAGCATTTT. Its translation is CASSLKEEQPQHF.

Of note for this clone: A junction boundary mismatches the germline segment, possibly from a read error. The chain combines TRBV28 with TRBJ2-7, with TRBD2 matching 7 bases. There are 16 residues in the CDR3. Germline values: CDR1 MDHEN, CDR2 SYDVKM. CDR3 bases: TGTGCCAGCAGAGCCCCGGTTGGCGGGGGATCCTACGGGCAGTACTTC. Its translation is CASRAPVGGGSYGQYF.

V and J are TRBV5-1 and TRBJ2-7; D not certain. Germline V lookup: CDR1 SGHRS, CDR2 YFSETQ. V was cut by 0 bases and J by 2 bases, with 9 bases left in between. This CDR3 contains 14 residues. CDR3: CASSLVSGAYEQYF. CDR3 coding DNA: TGCGCCAGCAGCTTGGTTTCCGGAGCCTACGAGCAGTACTTC. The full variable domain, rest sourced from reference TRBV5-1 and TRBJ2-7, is KAGVTQTPRYLIKTRGQQVTLSCSPISGHRSVSWYQQTPGQGLQFLFEYFSETQRNKGNFPGRFSGRQFSNSRSEMNVSTLELGDSALYLCASSLVSGAYEQYFGPGTRLTVT.

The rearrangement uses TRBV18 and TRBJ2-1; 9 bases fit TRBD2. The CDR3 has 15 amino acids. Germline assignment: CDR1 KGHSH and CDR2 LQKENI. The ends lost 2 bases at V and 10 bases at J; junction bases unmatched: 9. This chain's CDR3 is CASSPTRGGTEEQFF. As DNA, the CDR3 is TGTGCCAGCTCACCAACGCGGGGGGGTACGGAAGAGCAGTTCTTC.

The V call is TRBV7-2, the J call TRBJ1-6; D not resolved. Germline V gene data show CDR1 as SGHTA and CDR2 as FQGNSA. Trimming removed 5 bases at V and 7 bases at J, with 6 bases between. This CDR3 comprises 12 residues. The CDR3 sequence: CASSGENSPLHF. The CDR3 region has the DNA TGTGCCAGCAGCGGTGAGAATTCACCCCTCCACTTT.

As DNA, the CDR3 is TGCGCCAGCAGCTTGACTTCCTACGAGCAGTACTTC. It codes for CASSLTSYEQYF. The chain is built from TRBV5-1 and TRBJ2-7; D gene unclear. From germline, CDR1 is SGHRS and CDR2 YFSETQ. The CDR3 length is 12 residues. V was pared by 1 base and J by 1 base, with 3 bases between.